This entry describes one T cell receptor beta chain. The repertoire was sequenced with immunoSEQ multiplex PCR; TCRdb's copy has only in-frame clones and lacks some. The sample holds some 7,000 clones, less than 85% seen once. This sample was included in a study of OX40 agonist ivuxolimab in advanced cancers. Study at large: The study treated patients with ivuxolimab, an agonistic anti-OX40 (CD134) antibody. The dose-escalation cohort had hepatocellular carcinoma, melanoma, renal cell or head and neck cancer.

CDR3 length: 14 residues. Germline V gene lookup returns CDR1 LNHDA and CDR2 SQIVND (reference sequence). The V gene lost 9 bases and the J gene lost 6 bases, with 17 bases spanning the gap. The chain has TRBV19 and TRBJ2-2; tentatively, D is TRBD1 or TRBD2 (6 bases each). This material consisted of CD4+ or CD8+ T cells sorted from blood, taken in a trial of the OX40 agonist ivuxolimab. This clonotype originated in an adult with an advanced solid tumor such as melanoma, head and neck, liver or kidney cancer. CDR3 nucleotide sequence: TGTGCCAGCCAGTACGGGGGCGGTGCCGGGGAGCTGTTTTTT. Translation: CASQYGGGAGELFF.